This passage covers 23 T cell receptor beta chains from one sample sequenced in a study of blood T cell repertoires in COVID-19. Using immunoSEQ multiplex PCR, the repertoire was profiled, and TCRdb retains in-frame clones only, with some absent. This table holds approximately 150,000 clones, around 80% found once. Sequencing input: PBMCs or T cells enriched from blood (not recorded which). These receptors were taken from a man between 65 and 85 years old who had been exposed to COVID-19.

This clone was found a few times. The genes are TRBV7-2 and TRBJ2-7; TRBD2 might be the D (7 bases). The CDR3 loop spans 16 amino acids. V lost 5 bases and J 1 base, leaving 18 bases between the germline ends. The germline V gene has CDR1 SGHTA and CDR2 FQGNSA. The chain's CDR3 is CASSPRGGRGSYEQYF. The CDR3 DNA is TGTGCCAGCAGCCCCCGCGGGGGCAGGGGATCCTACGAGCAGTACTTC.

The genes are TRBV24-1 and TRBJ1-2; TRBD1 matches 7 bases. Trimming took 5 bases from V and 5 from J; bases not matched to a gene: 7. The CDR3 spans 14 residues. CDR1 and CDR2 (germline): KGHDR, SFDVKD. CDR3 in amino acids: CATSAGQIPYGYTF. The CDR3 nucleotides read TGTGCCACCAGTGCGGGACAGATTCCTTATGGCTACACCTTC.

The chain uses TRBV7-9 and TRBJ1-2, with 9 bases fitting TRBD1. The CDR3 spans 13 residues. Unmatched junction bases numbered 3, after V lost 4 bases and J lost 6 bases. Germline CDR1 and CDR2: SEHNR and FQNEAQ (reference sequence). The CDR3 region is CASSWTGAHGYTF. The CDR3 nucleotides read TGTGCCAGCAGCTGGACAGGGGCACATGGCTACACCTTC. Variable domain in full (rest from reference TRBV7-9 and TRBJ1-2): DTGVSQNPRHKITKRGQNVTFRCDPISEHNRLYWYRQTLGQGPEFLTYFQNEAQLEKSRLLSDRFSAERPKGSFSTLEIQRTEQGDSAMYLCASSWTGAHGYTFGSGTRLTVV.

This clone was detected a few times. The rearrangement joins TRBV19 to TRBJ2-3; a possible D gene is TRBD1 (6 bases). Germline V lookup: CDR1 LNHDA, CDR2 SQIVND (reference sequence). Trimming stripped 5 bases from V and 0 bases from J, with 12 bases between. This CDR3 has 15 residues. The CDR3 DNA reads TGTGCCAGTAGTGCACTAGGGGGTAGCACAGATACGCAGTATTTT. It translates to CASSALGGSTDTQYF.

J is TRBJ1-4 and V is TRBV7-6; possible D gene TRBD1, 5 bases. CDR3 length equals 16 residues. The germline CDR1 and CDR2 sequences are SGHVS and FNYEAQ. Trimming shortened V by 6 bases and J by 0 bases, and 14 bases separated the two germline ends. The CDR3, as DNA: TGTGCCAGCAGTCTTCTGACGGGGGCAACTAATGAAAAACTGTTTTTT. It codes for CASSLLTGATNEKLFF.

The rearrangement links TRBV10-1 to TRBJ1-4; a possible D gene is TRBD1 (5 bases). Trimming pared 6 bases from V and 16 bases from J, leaving 18 bases between. The V gene's germline CDR1 is WNHNN and CDR2 SYGVQD (reference sequence). There are 12 residues in the CDR3. DNA of the CDR3: TGCGCCAGCAGGAACGACTTGCTGGGGGGGTTTTTT. Translation: CASRNDLLGGFF.

The rearrangement uses TRBV28 and TRBJ1-1, with 9 bases identical to TRBD1. The CDR3 runs to 15 residues. In germline, CDR1 is MDHEN, CDR2 SYDVKM. The junction had 5 bases not matched to a gene; V was cut back by 5 bases and J by 1 base. The CDR3 here is CASSPGDRENTEAFF. In nucleotides, the CDR3 is TGTGCCAGCAGTCCAGGGGACAGGGAGAACACTGAAGCTTTCTTT.

The chain employs TRBV29-1 and TRBJ1-2; the match to TRBD1 covers 8 bases. CDR1 and CDR2 from the germline V gene are SQVTM and ANQGSEA. V shed 6 bases, J shed 0 bases, and the junction held 3 bases outside the gene matches. The CDR3 sequence is 13 residues long. This CDR3 is CSVQGGANYGYTF. For the CDR3, the DNA is TGCAGCGTACAGGGGGGAGCTAACTATGGCTACACCTTC.

The gene calls are TRBV7-2 and TRBJ1-1; no clear D gene. Germline values: CDR1 SGHTA, CDR2 FQGNSA. With 2 bases removed from V and 8 bases from J, the gap between germline ends came to 18 bases. The CDR3 sequence is 15 residues long. CDR3 DNA: TGTGCCAGCAGCTTATCGCTCGATCCGGTAAAAGAAGCTTTCTTT. It encodes CASSLSLDPVKEAFF.

In its sample, this clone was seen many times. This rearrangement joins TRBV19 to TRBJ1-5; possible D gene TRBD1, 5 bases. The V and J ends lost 5 bases and 2 bases respectively, with 10 bases between them. Germline loops: CDR1 LNHDA, CDR2 SQIVND (reference sequence). The CDR3 is 14 amino acids. In DNA form, the CDR3 reads TGTGCCAGTAGTCCCGGGGGTGGCAATCAGCCCCAGCATTTT. Its protein is CASSPGGGNQPQHF.

V usage is TRBV18 and J usage is TRBJ1-5; D gene unclear. Germline loops: CDR1 KGHSH, CDR2 LQKENI. The V gene lost 6 bases and the J gene lost 2 bases, with 11 bases spanning the gap. CDR3 length equals 14 residues. The CDR3 loop is CASSESGGNQPQHF. CDR3 bases: TGTGCCAGCTCGGAAAGCGGCGGCAATCAGCCCCAGCATTTT.

The chain is built from TRBV18 and TRBJ2-1, with D unclear. The CDR3 covers 12 residues. The V gene lost 5 bases and the J gene lost 5 bases, with 7 bases spanning the gap. Looked up from germline, CDR1 is KGHSH and CDR2 is LQKENI. CDR3 amino acids: CASSASNNEQFF. The CDR3 nucleotides read TGTGCCAGCTCAGCTAGTAACAATGAGCAGTTCTTC.

This clone was picked up one time. The chain couples TRBV6-5 to TRBJ1-1, with 7 bases aligning to TRBD1. Germline V gene lookup returns CDR1 MNHEY and CDR2 SVGAGI. The CDR3 covers 13 residues. Trimming cost V 7 bases and J 4 bases; bases outside gene matches: 6. The CDR3 region is CASINRGSTEAFF. For the CDR3, the DNA is TGTGCCAGCATAAACAGGGGTAGCACTGAAGCTTTCTTT.

Only one count was recorded for this clone. The chain links TRBV9 to TRBJ2-3, with TRBD2 matching over 10 bases. Germline V CDR1 and CDR2: SGDLS, YYNGEE. The CDR3 contains 16 residues. Losses at the gene ends were 0 bases for V and 4 bases for J; bases not matched to a gene: 5. CDR3 nucleotide sequence: TGTGCCAGCAGCGTAGTTTCCCTAGCGGGAGCAGATACGCAGTATTTT. Its translation is CASSVVSLAGADTQYF.

The chain is built from TRBV3-1 (or the pseudogene TRBV3-2) and TRBJ1-1, with 8 positions matching TRBD1. The CDR3 has 13 amino acids. V shed 3 bases, J shed 7 bases, and the junction held 4 bases outside the gene matches. Germline values: CDR1 LGHDT, CDR2 YNNKEL (reference sequence). The CDR3 nucleotides read TGTGCCAGCAGCCATGCACAGGGGGGTGAAGCTTTCTTT. Protein sequence: CASSHAQGGEAFF.

The chain carries TRBV28 and TRBJ1-3; the D is unclear. V lost 9 bases to trimming and J lost 4 bases, with 13 bases between them. The CDR3 has 13 amino acids. Germline V gene sequence: CDR1 MDHEN, CDR2 SYDVKM. The CDR3 region has the DNA TGTGCCAGTAACCCGGGGTCAGGAAACACCATATATTTT. Translation: CASNPGSGNTIYF.

This chain links TRBV11-2 with TRBJ2-5; no clear D gene. V gave up 0 bases and J gave up 7 bases, with 12 bases separating them. CDR1 and CDR2 from the germline V gene are SGHAT and FQNNGV. The CDR3 contains 14 residues. Here the CDR3 reads CASSLEQLGVTQYF. DNA of the CDR3: TGTGCCAGCAGCTTAGAACAGTTAGGCGTGACCCAGTACTTC. The full variable domain, its missing parts supplied by reference TRBV11-2 and TRBJ2-5, is EAGVAQSPRYKIIEKRQSVAFWCNPISGHATLYWYQQILGQGPKLLIQFQNNGVVDDSQLPKDRFSAERLKGVDSTLKIQPAKLEDSAVYLCASSLEQLGVTQYFGPGTRLLVL.

This clone occurred once. The CDR3 sequence: CASRGLRAGGPSSYNEQFF. CDR3 sequence (DNA): TGTGCCAGCAGGGGACTGCGAGCGGGAGGCCCGAGCTCCTACAATGAGCAGTTCTTC. The gene calls are TRBV7-9 and TRBJ2-1; 9 bases are a match to TRBD2. The CDR3 has 19 residues. V trimming: 6 bases; J trimming: 0 bases; junction bases outside the gene matches: 15. The germline V gene encodes CDR1 SEHNR and CDR2 FQNEAQ (reference sequence).

The rearrangement joins TRBV4-3 to TRBJ2-3; no definite D call. This CDR3 has 15 residues. Germline assignment: CDR1 LGHNA and CDR2 YSLEER. V was cut by 4 bases and J by 0 bases, with 11 bases left in between. The CDR3 loop is CASSPSPVSTDTQYF. The CDR3 nucleotides read TGCGCCAGCAGCCCGTCTCCGGTTAGCACAGATACGCAGTATTTT.

This chain connects TRBV11-2 to TRBJ2-7; D possibly corresponds to TRBD1 (5 bases). Trimming pared 1 base from V and 10 bases from J, leaving 11 bases between. The CDR3 length is 12 residues. CDR1 SGHAT and CDR2 FQNNGV come from the germline V gene. The CDR3 DNA reads as TGTGCCAGCAGCTTAGTTCGGACACGCCAGTACTTC. It specifies CASSLVRTRQYF. The full variable domain, in which reference TRBV11-2 and TRBJ2-7 provide the parts outside the CDR3, is EAGVAQSPRYKIIEKRQSVAFWCNPISGHATLYWYQQILGQGPKLLIQFQNNGVVDDSQLPKDRFSAERLKGVDSTLKIQPAKLEDSAVYLCASSLVRTRQYFGPGTRLTVT.

This sequence joins TRBV5-1 and TRBJ2-3; D is unclear. This CDR3 is 16 amino acids long. Germline V gives CDR1 SGHRS, CDR2 YFSETQ. Trimming left V 5 bases short and J 4 bases short, with 20 bases between. CDR3 in amino acids: CASRPVGGNGADTQYF. For the CDR3, the DNA is TGCGCCAGCAGGCCCGTCGGCGGAAACGGCGCAGATACGCAGTATTTT.

J is TRBJ1-5 and V is TRBV28; D ambiguous. Trimming cost V 2 bases and J 3 bases, with 11 bases left between them. The CDR3 runs 15 residues. Germline V lookup: CDR1 MDHEN, CDR2 SYDVKM. CDR3 sequence reads: CASSLNPGLNQPQHF. The CDR3 DNA reads as TGTGCCAGCAGTTTAAATCCCGGACTCAATCAGCCCCAGCATTTT.

The chain has TRBV24-1 and TRBJ2-2; the match to TRBD1 covers 7 bases. CDR1 is KGHDR and CDR2 is SFDVKD in the germline V gene. The J segment lost 2 bases and the V segment lost 4 bases, leaving 3 bases of the junction unmatched. The CDR3 runs to 15 residues. The CDR3 sequence is CATSERQGNTGELFF. The CDR3 DNA follows: TGTGCCACCAGTGAACGACAGGGCAACACCGGGGAGCTGTTTTTT.